What follows is one T cell receptor beta chain and its context. Its target is unknown. The donors gave bone marrow, and they were healthy. The CDR3 has 14 residues. Trimming took off 4 bases at V and 1 base at J, with 10 bases between the two ends. From germline, CDR1 is MNHEY and CDR2 SVGAGI. This entry belongs to a study of cytomegalovirus exposure and HLA in healthy donors. Across the whole study: The early release's HLA-typed donors yielded some 85 million unique TCRs. Study conclusions and caveats: The study designated 150 or so TCR beta chains cytomegalovirus-associated. Judged likely to be a sequencing artifact was a cluster of highly shared sequence variants.

PCR was performed using 60 Vbeta and 13 Jbeta primers. Clones were sequenced by immunoSEQ multiplex PCR, and TCRdb holds only the in-frame ones, with some missing. The data hold some 110,000 clones, with approximately 77% observed a single time. Sequencing was performed on PBMCs. The chain is built from TRBV6-5 and TRBJ1-2; no firm D call. The sequence was collected from a man aged 50 to 60 in good health and CMV-seropositive. Here the CDR3 DNA reads TGTGCCAGCAGTTCGAAAGCCCTTAACTATGGCTACACCTTC. It encodes CASSSKALNYGYTF.